The subject of this entry is one TCR beta chain. These data come from a study of blood T cell repertoires in COVID-19. This table comes from immunoSEQ multiplex PCR, and its TCRdb copy is limited to in-frame clones, with some not included. In the table there are under 450,000 clones, more than 70% of which are singletons. This CDR3 is built from 13 residues. Trimming stripped 7 bases from V and 4 bases from J, with 11 bases between. CDR1 MDHEN and CDR2 SYDVKM come from the germline V gene. The chain recombines TRBV28 with TRBJ1-5; no definite D call. Sequencing input: peripheral blood. The TCR was taken from a woman between 50 and 59 years old with COVID-19, enrolled during active disease. The CDR3 reads CASTEDSNQPQHF. The CDR3 DNA sequence: TGTGCCAGCACGGAAGACTCTAATCAGCCCCAGCATTTT.